This T cell receptor beta chain came from a study of blood T cells in healthy people across ages. On this clonotype itself: One base away lies a much larger clone, so this may be a sequencing read error.

The junction had 14 bases not matched to a gene; V was cut back by 6 bases and J by 11 bases. This CDR3 region has 15 residues. The germline CDR1 and CDR2 sequences are ENHRY and SYGVKD. The use of a sample-barcoded 5' primer and a J-beta primer mix characterized a second PCR of roughly 6 to 11 cycles. Tags on each cDNA molecule came from a template-switch adaptor with 12 random nucleotides. Per sample, CDR3-containing paired-end reads numbered at least 2.5 million. Each CDR3 protein gets one entry after TCRdb re-called the 5' RACE reads with MiXCR. Here the sample spans around 850,000 distinct CDR3 sequences, around 36% being singletons.

This receptor was identified in a man aged 18-30 years in good health. The sequencing input was blood. This chain uses TRBV10-3 with TRBJ2-5; 11 positions agree with TRBD2. CDR3 DNA: TGTGCCATCAGGCTGACTAGCGGGGATCACAATGAGCAGTACTTC. Amino acids: CAIRLTSGDHNEQYF.